This T cell receptor (beta chain) derives from a study of T-cell memory formation after mild COVID-19. V shed 0 bases and J 8 bases; nucleotides not matched to a gene: 4. Germline assignment: CDR1 MNHEY and CDR2 SVGEGT. CDR3 length: 16 residues. UMIs and sample barcodes were carried by the TCR alpha and TCR beta cDNA libraries that 5'RACE produced using constant-segment primers. TCRdb itself ran the 5' RACE reads through MiXCR, one entry per CDR3 protein. The table shows 110,000 or so distinct CDR3 sequences, with about 24% occurring only once. In this sample, this clonotype turned up a few times. Its antigen is unknown. Notes on the study in general: Clones contracting over day 15 to 85 were CD4/CD8 balanced, with later expanders leaning CD4+. The CD4+ clones that contracted clustered mainly within CM and EM, and the CD8+ clones concentrated in EMRA.

This receptor was taken from a man between 18 and 29 years old who had mild COVID-19 (a few samples of this study predate the infection). Cell type and time point are not known. The genes are TRBV6-2 or TRBV6-3 and TRBJ1-6, with 10 bases identical to TRBD1. Specimen: PBMCs or a T cell subset sorted from them (not recorded which). CDR3 residues: CASSYSLDRGDSPLHF. CDR3 coding DNA: TGTGCCAGCAGTTACTCTCTGGACAGGGGGGATTCACCCCTCCACTTT.